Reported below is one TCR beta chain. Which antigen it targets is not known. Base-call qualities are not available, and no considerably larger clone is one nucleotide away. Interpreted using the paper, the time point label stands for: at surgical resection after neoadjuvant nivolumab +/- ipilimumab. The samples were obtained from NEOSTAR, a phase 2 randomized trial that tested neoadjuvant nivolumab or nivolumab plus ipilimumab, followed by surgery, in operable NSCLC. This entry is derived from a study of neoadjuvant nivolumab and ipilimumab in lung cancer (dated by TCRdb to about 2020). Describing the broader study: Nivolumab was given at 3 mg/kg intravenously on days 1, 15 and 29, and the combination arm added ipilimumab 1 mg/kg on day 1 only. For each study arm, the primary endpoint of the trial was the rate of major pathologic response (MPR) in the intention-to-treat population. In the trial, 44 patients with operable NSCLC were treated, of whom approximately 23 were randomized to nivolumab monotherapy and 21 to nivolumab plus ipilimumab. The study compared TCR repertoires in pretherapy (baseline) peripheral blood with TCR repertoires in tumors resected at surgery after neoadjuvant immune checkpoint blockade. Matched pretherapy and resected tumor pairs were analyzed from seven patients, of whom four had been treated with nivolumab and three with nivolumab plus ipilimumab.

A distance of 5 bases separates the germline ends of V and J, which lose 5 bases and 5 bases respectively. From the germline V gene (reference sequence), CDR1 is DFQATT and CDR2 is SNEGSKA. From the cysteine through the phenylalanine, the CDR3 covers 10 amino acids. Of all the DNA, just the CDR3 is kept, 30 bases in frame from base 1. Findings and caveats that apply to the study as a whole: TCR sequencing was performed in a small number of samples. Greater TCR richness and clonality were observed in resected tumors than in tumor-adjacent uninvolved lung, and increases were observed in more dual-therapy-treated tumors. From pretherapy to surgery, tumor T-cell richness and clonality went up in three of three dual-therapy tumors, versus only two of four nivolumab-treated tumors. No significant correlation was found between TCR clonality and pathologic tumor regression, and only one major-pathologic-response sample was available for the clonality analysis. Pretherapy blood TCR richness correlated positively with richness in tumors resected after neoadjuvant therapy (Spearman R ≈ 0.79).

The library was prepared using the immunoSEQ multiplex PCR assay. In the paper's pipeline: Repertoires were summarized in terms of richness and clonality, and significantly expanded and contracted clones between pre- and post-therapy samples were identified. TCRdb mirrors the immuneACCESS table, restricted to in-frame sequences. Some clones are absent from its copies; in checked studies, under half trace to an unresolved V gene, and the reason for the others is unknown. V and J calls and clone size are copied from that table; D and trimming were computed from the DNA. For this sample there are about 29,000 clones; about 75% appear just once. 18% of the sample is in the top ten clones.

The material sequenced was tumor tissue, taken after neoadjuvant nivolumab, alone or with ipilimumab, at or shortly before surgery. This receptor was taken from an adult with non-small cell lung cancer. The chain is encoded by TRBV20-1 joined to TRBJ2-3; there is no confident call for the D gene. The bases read TGCAGTGCTGGGGTAGATACGCAGTATTTT. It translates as CSAGVDTQYF.